The rows below give T cell receptor beta chains drawn from one sample of a study of response to subunit inactivated influenza vaccine. TCRdb reprocessed the RT-PCR reads with MiXCR, giving one entry per CDR3 protein. The table has a few hundred thousand distinct CDR3 sequences, around 15% seen once; the top ten hold over 8.5%. The sequencing here drew on PBMCs from blood, taken about 13 days after vaccination. The receptors derive from a man aged 50 to 59 who received an inactivated influenza vaccine. Each CDR3 is given with its conserved first and last residue. D genes are given only for firm matches. Clone size, where shown, is once, few, many, or a class for clones that have expanded.

clone_size,cdr3_length,v_call,d_call,j_call,cdr3_aa,cdr3_nt
.,14,TRBV12-3/TRBV12-4,.,TRBJ1-5,CASSLGRVGQPQHF,TGTGCCAGCAGTTTGGGGAGGGTGGGTCAGCCCCAGCATTTT
.,14,TRBV7-9,.,TRBJ1-2,CASSPDSPGYGYTF,TGTGCCAGCAGCCCAGACAGTCCGGGATATGGCTACACCTTC
.,16,TRBV15,TRBD2,TRBJ2-3,CATSRGASSGRDTQYF,TGTGCCACCAGCAGAGGAGCATCTAGCGGGAGAGATACGCAGTATTTT
.,13,TRBV9,TRBD1,TRBJ2-3,CASSKGGADTQYF,TGTGCCAGCAGCAAAGGGGGCGCAGATACGCAGTATTTT
few,15,TRBV10-3,.,TRBJ2-2,CAISVVVANTGELFF,TGTGCCATCAGTGTCGTAGTGGCGAACACCGGGGAGCTGTTTTTT
many,16,TRBV18,.,TRBJ2-5,CASSPPLARSIETQYF,TGTGCCAGCTCACCACCGTTAGCCCGGTCAATTGAGACCCAGTACTTC
many,15,TRBV12-3/TRBV12-4,TRBD1,TRBJ1-1,CASKRKLQGVAEAFF,TGTGCCAGCAAACGTAAACTACAGGGGGTTGCTGAAGCTTTCTTT
.,14,TRBV7-8,TRBD1,TRBJ2-7,CASSATGGNYEQYF,TGTGCCAGCAGCGCAACAGGGGGGAACTACGAGCAGTACTTC
.,14,TRBV7-8,TRBD1,TRBJ1-5,CASSLAGQNQPQHF,TGTGCCAGCAGCTTAGCGGGACAGAATCAGCCCCAGCATTTT
few,16,TRBV18,.,TRBJ1-1,CASSPSQLHSNTEAFF,TGTGCCAGCTCACCCTCTCAACTGCATTCGAACACTGAAGCTTTCTTT
many,15,TRBV7-2,.,TRBJ1-1,CASSSWAQENTEAFF,TGTGCCAGCAGCTCGTGGGCACAAGAGAACACTGAAGCTTTCTTT
few,12,TRBV12-3/TRBV12-4,.,TRBJ2-7,CASSPGTFEQYF,TGTGCCAGCAGTCCCGGGACATTTGAGCAGTACTTC
few,14,TRBV12-3/TRBV12-4,.,TRBJ2-3,CASNLGRRGDTQYF,TGTGCCAGCAACCTCGGACGGCGAGGGGATACGCAGTATTTT
.,14,TRBV6-5,.,TRBJ2-7,CASKATGISYEQYF,TGTGCCAGCAAAGCGACCGGGATCTCCTACGAGCAGTACTTC
many,14,TRBV28,TRBD2,TRBJ2-3,CASTRGLAADTQYF,TGTGCCAGCACCCGAGGACTAGCCGCAGATACGCAGTATTTT
few,15,TRBV5-5,.,TRBJ1-1,CASSLIVLMNTEAFF,TGTGCCAGCAGCTTGATCGTACTCATGAACACTGAAGCTTTCTTT
few,14,TRBV7-2,.,TRBJ1-5,CASSVRGGNQPQHF,TGTGCCAGCAGCGTCCGGGGCGGCAATCAGCCCCAGCATTTT
.,15,TRBV6-2/TRBV6-3,.,TRBJ2-2,CASSYLETNTGELFF,TGTGCCAGCAGTTATCTGGAAACAAACACCGGGGAGCTGTTTTTT
.,17,TRBV7-9,.,TRBJ1-2,CASSLGPDGRGYYGYTF,TGTGCCAGCAGCTTAGGACCGGACGGTCGGGGCTACTATGGCTACACCTTC
.,14,TRBV6-1,TRBD1,TRBJ2-7,CASSPGQSNYEQYF,TGTGCCAGCAGCCCGGGACAGTCGAACTACGAGCAGTACTTC
.,15,TRBV7-9,.,TRBJ1-6,CASSQNKGYNSPLHF,TGTGCCAGCAGCCAAAATAAGGGCTATAATTCACCCCTCCACTTT
few,17,TRBV4-3,.,TRBJ1-6,CASSQDIGGGNNSPLHF,TGCGCCAGCAGCCAAGATATTGGGGGAGGGAATAATTCACCCCTCCACTTT
many,14,TRBV6-2/TRBV6-3,.,TRBJ2-7,CASSLQQGVHEQYF,TGTGCCAGCAGTCTTCAACAGGGTGTCCACGAGCAGTACTTC
.,13,TRBV29-1,.,TRBJ2-7,CSVEAVDSYEQYF,TGCAGCGTTGAAGCAGTTGACAGCTACGAGCAGTACTTC
many,17,TRBV6-7,TRBD2,TRBJ2-1,CASSYPPGRGFHNEQFF,TGTGCCAGCAGTTACCCCCCCGGGCGGGGGTTCCACAATGAGCAGTTCTTC
many,16,TRBV5-5,TRBD1,TRBJ2-7,CASSLGSQGAFYEQYF,TGTGCCAGCAGCTTGGGGTCCCAGGGGGCTTTCTACGAGCAGTACTTC
.,13,TRBV10-3,.,TRBJ2-1,CAISGLNNNEQFF,TGTGCCATCAGTGGACTAAATAACAATGAGCAGTTCTTC
.,16,TRBV20-1,TRBD2,TRBJ2-1,CSARDPSGSTYNEQFF,TGCAGTGCTAGAGATCCTAGCGGGAGTACTTACAATGAGCAGTTCTTC
few,13,TRBV5-1,.,TRBJ1-1,CASSFLLRGEAFF,TGCGCCAGCAGCTTTTTACTCAGGGGAGAAGCTTTCTTT
.,16,TRBV14,.,TRBJ2-6,CASSQVYSHGANVLTF,TGTGCCAGCAGCCAAGTTTACAGTCACGGGGCCAACGTCCTGACTTTC
.,17,TRBV29-1,TRBD2,TRBJ2-3,CSVEDPWTSGSTDTQYF,TGCAGCGTTGAAGACCCCTGGACTAGCGGAAGCACAGATACGCAGTATTTT
many,14,TRBV5-1,.,TRBJ2-7,CASSLTTVVYEQYF,TGCGCCAGCAGCTTAACAACAGTTGTCTACGAGCAGTACTTC
few,14,TRBV12-3/TRBV12-4,.,TRBJ2-1,CASSHSGTYNEQFF,TGTGCCAGCAGCCACTCCGGGACTTACAATGAGCAGTTCTTC
.,13,TRBV7-2,.,TRBJ2-7,CASSLGEAGTHLF,TGTGCCAGCAGCTTAGGAGAAGCCGGGACTCACTTGTTC
.,12,TRBV6-2/TRBV6-3,.,TRBJ1-1,CASSPLTGKAFF,TGTGCCAGCAGTCCCCTCACGGGGAAAGCTTTCTTT
.,14,TRBV12-3/TRBV12-4,TRBD1,TRBJ1-2,CASSPGQRYYGYTF,TGTGCCAGCAGTCCGGGACAGAGATACTATGGCTACACCTTC
few,13,TRBV20-1,.,TRBJ1-6,CSASSQRNSPLHF,TGCAGTGCTAGTTCACAGAGAAATTCACCCCTCCACTTT
.,14,TRBV12-3/TRBV12-4,TRBD2,TRBJ2-5,CASGTSGGKETQYF,TGTGCTTCAGGGACTAGCGGGGGGAAAGAGACCCAGTACTTC
many,12,TRBV5-1,.,TRBJ2-7,CASRGDGYEQYF,TGCGCCAGCAGAGGGGATGGCTACGAGCAGTACTTC
many,13,TRBV7-9,.,TRBJ2-3,CASSEDSTDTQYF,TGTGCCAGCAGCGAGGACAGCACAGATACGCAGTATTTT
.,20,TRBV2,TRBD1,TRBJ2-1,CASSKTGTGGTLGSYNEQFF,TGTGCCAGCAGTAAAACCGGGACAGGGGGTACCCTAGGTTCCTACAATGAGCAGTTCTTC
many,16,TRBV24-1,.,TRBJ1-5,CATSDRQSQNNQPQHF,TGTGCCACCAGTGACCGACAGAGCCAAAACAATCAGCCCCAGCATTTT
.,13,TRBV19,.,TRBJ1-5,CASSMLDGGPQHF,TGTGCCAGTAGTATGCTGGACGGGGGGCCCCAGCATTTT
few,13,TRBV7-6,.,TRBJ1-5,CASSLRERGPQHF,TGTGCCAGCAGCTTAAGGGAACGAGGGCCCCAGCATTTT
.,14,TRBV5-1,.,TRBJ2-3,CASSWGSSTDTQYF,TGCGCCAGCAGCTGGGGTTCTAGCACAGATACGCAGTATTTT
.,15,TRBV6-2/TRBV6-3,.,TRBJ1-5,CASSTYRTVGQPQHF,TGTGCCAGCAGTACCTACAGGACGGTGGGGCAGCCCCAGCATTTT
.,13,TRBV29-1,.,TRBJ2-3,CSVERSSADTQYF,TGCAGCGTTGAGAGGTCTAGCGCAGATACGCAGTATTTT
few,16,TRBV5-1,TRBD2,TRBJ2-3,CASSPLAGGGTDTQYF,TGCGCCAGCAGCCCCCTAGCGGGGGGGGGCACAGATACGCAGTATTTT
many,13,TRBV6-2/TRBV6-3,.,TRBJ1-1,CASNVHSTTEAFF,TGTGCCAGCAATGTGCACTCGACCACTGAAGCTTTCTTT
.,13,TRBV4-1,.,TRBJ1-1,CASSQDRDTEAFF,TGCGCCAGCAGCCAAGACAGGGACACTGAAGCTTTCTTT
few,12,TRBV20-1,.,TRBJ2-7,CSARDSNYEQYF,TGCAGTGCTAGGGACAGCAACTACGAGCAGTACTTC